The clone carrying this T cell receptor (beta chain) was found a few times. Its antigen is undetermined. The sample comes from a study of regulatory T cells in long-lasting Graves disease. Study findings and constraints: TRBV28, TRBJ1-2 and TRBJ2-5 emerged as the favored segments in persistent disease. The small sample size may have reduced accuracy. Graves' patients with persistent disease showed TCR diversity lower than patients newly diagnosed.

CDR3 length equals 13 residues. Germline V CDR1 and CDR2: SQVTM, ANQGSEA. The V end lost 6 bases, the J end lost 5 bases, and 16 bases lay between the germline ends. Building of the TCR beta libraries involved iRepertoire HTBI primers and Arm-PCR of CDR3 regions. Using its own MiXCR run on the multiplex PCR reads, TCRdb lists one record per CDR3 protein. The sample shows some 560,000 distinct CDR3 sequences, 15% to 20% of them seen only once. Described time point: newly diagnosed GD, antithyroid drugs for less than 3 months. Making the TCR library involved RNA that had been extracted from PBMCs. The same data also contributed to another study, on T cells in Graves' hyperthyroidism and ophthalmopathy. That report notes: The HTBI set primed first-round TCR CDR3 RT-PCR.

The material was peripheral blood mononuclear cells (PBMCs), obtained at new diagnosis, from a patient treated with antithyroid drugs. The receptor comes from a woman aged 40-65 years with Graves disease. V is TRBV29-1 and J is TRBJ1-2; tentatively, D is TRBD1 (6 bases). CDR3 in DNA: TGCAGCGTCTTTCAGGGGACGGGGTATGGCTACACCTTC. It codes for CSVFQGTGYGYTF.